The rows below give T cell receptor beta chains drawn from one sample of a study of T cell responses to AZD1222 COVID-19 vaccine. Here immunoSEQ multiplex PCR was the method, and the copy in TCRdb shows in-frame clones only, minus some. The sample has 150,000 to 200,000 clones, 90% to 95% seen once; the top ten hold 1% to 1.4%. The sequencing used peripheral blood, collected 28 days after the second AZD1222 dose. These TCRs come from an adult who received the AZD1222 COVID-19 vaccine. Both conserved end residues are part of each CDR3. A D gene is named only where the DNA matches it firmly. Part of the rows lack a size; the others show once, few, many or a class for expanded clones.

clone_size	d_call	v_call	cdr3_length	j_call	cdr3_aa	cdr3_nt
.	TRBD1	TRBV2	14	TRBJ1-3	CASRTDRGGNTIYF	TGTGCCAGCAGAACAGACAGGGGCGGAAACACCATATATTTT
.	.	TRBV24-1	14	TRBJ1-1	CATTEGCFNTEAFF	TGTGCCACCACCGAAGGGTGTTTTAACACTGAAGCTTTCTTT
.	TRBD1	TRBV27	17	TRBJ1-2	CASSSQIRTGSNYGYTF	TGTGCCAGCAGTTCCCAGATCCGGACAGGATCAAACTATGGCTACACCTTC
.	.	TRBV6-5	15	TRBJ1-5	CASSYGRNSNQPQHF	TGTGCCAGCAGTTACGGAAGGAATAGCAATCAGCCCCAGCATTTT
.	.	TRBV3-1/TRBV3-2	15	TRBJ1-3	CASSPVGGGGNTIYF	TGTGCCAGCAGCCCCGTCGGGGGAGGAGGAAACACCATATATTTT
.	TRBD1	TRBV6-5	14	TRBJ2-7	CASSYSDRGYEQYF	TGTGCCAGCAGTTACTCCGACAGGGGCTACGAGCAGTACTTC
.	TRBD1	TRBV19	15	TRBJ1-2	CASSTWDRVFLGYTF	TGTGCCAGTAGTACCTGGGACAGGGTATTCCTTGGCTACACCTTC
few	.	TRBV12-3/TRBV12-4	12	TRBJ1-2	CASSPLRGGYTF	TGTGCCAGCAGTCCGCTGCGGGGGGGCTACACCTTC
.	.	TRBV5-1	14	TRBJ1-5	CASSLGEDRQPQHF	TGCGCCAGCAGCTTAGGGGAGGATCGCCAGCCCCAGCATTTT
.	TRBD1	TRBV29-1	13	TRBJ1-2	CSVTRDSLYGYTF	TGCAGCGTGACGAGGGACAGCCTCTATGGCTACACCTTC
.	.	TRBV10-3	13	TRBJ2-2	CAISDAAPGELFF	TGTGCCATCAGTGACGCGGCCCCGGGGGAGCTGTTTTTT
once	TRBD1	TRBV30	13	TRBJ1-2	CAWSGDRGYGYTF	TGTGCCTGGAGTGGGGACAGGGGCTATGGCTACACCTTC